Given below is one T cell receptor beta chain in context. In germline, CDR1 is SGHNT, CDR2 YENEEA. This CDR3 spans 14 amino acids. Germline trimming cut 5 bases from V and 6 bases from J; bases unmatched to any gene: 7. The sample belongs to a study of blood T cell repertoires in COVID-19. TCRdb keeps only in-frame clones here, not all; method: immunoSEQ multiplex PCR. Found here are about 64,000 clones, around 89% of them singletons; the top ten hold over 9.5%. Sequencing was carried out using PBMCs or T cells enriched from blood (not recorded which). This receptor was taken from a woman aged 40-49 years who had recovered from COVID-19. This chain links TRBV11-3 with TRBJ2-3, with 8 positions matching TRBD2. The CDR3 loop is CASSPGLASDTQYF. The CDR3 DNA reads TGTGCCAGCAGCCCCGGACTAGCAAGTGATACGCAGTATTTT.